This T cell receptor beta chain comes out of a study of cytomegalovirus exposure and HLA in healthy donors (dated by TCRdb to about 2017). About the study as a whole: An earlier analysis of roughly 500 of the donors reported roughly 300 Gb of sequence data and around 110 million unique TCR beta sequences from about 180 million T cells. Roughly 300 gigabases of sequencing data and roughly 90 million unique TCR sequences were included in an early release covering 550 to 650 HLA-typed donors. Of the 350 to 450 genotyped donors, over 65% fell in the genetic ancestry cluster associated with self-reported Caucasian donors. The study was designed to test whether signatures of past pathogen exposure could be identified by cataloging public T cell receptors. Using immunosequencing, the study profiled T cell repertoires from 500 to 800 subjects and related those repertoires to cytomegalovirus serostatus. Besides the first cohort of approximately 710 subjects, a separate validation cohort made up of 120 different subjects was used. To predict cytomegalovirus infection status, the study brought together high-throughput TCR immunosequencing, statistical association of individual TCRs with disease status, and machine learning. In a later analysis, previously published TCR beta repertoires from more than 500 donors were re-analyzed and high-resolution HLA genotyping was added so that TCR occurrence patterns could be studied. Rather than drawing on any new phenotypic data, the later analysis identified candidate immune exposures from TCR beta sequences and the way those sequences occurred across donors. An earlier analysis of approximately 630 of the donors applied high-throughput TCR beta sequencing to assess whether each TCR beta V gene segment acted as functional or pseudogenic. Donor age, sex, ethnicity and CMV serostatus were collected together with the repertoire data. A later genetic analysis used genome-wide SNP genotypes for 398 of the 666 donors, treating that subset as a discovery cohort. All discovery cohort repertoires had been generated using a single sequencing platform. HLA typing included class I and class II loci at four-digit resolution. Typing coverage differed by locus: A, B, C, DRB1 and DQB1 were typed in roughly 620-630 donors, DQA1 in about 510, DPA1 in 600 to 610, and DPB1 in 472. Four to six DR-DQ haplotypes were handled as single units for association and clustering, since linkage in the cohort was strong. On average, about 240,000 unique TCR beta nucleotide sequences were sequenced per donor among a few hundred genotyped donors of the cohort, with roughly 18% of those sequences being non-productive.

In total, about 650 healthy bone marrow donors made up the cohort. At the time of sampling, every cohort member was nominally healthy, though immune exposures that went unrecorded were likely present. The donor was CMV seronegative and belonged to the group of 352 seronegative cohort members. A peripheral blood sample was provided by each donor, and peripheral blood mononuclear cells were used for TCR beta sequencing. Genomic DNA extraction from the blood cell samples was performed with the Qiagen DNeasy Blood Extraction Kit. The germline V gene encodes CDR1 MNHNY and CDR2 SVGAGI (reference sequence). CDR3 length: 16 amino acids, cysteine to phenylalanine. Only the CDR3 DNA stays, 48 bases, in frame from base 1. Trimming at the junction amounts to 2 bases on V and 4 bases on J, and the germline ends lie 16 bases apart. Beyond this particular receptor, the publication reports: Several of the top co-occurrence clusters appeared to be linked to parvovirus B19, influenza, CMV and Epstein-Barr virus, according to a later analysis. Because the 87-base-pair reads could not distinguish some IMGT-functional V segments, including TRBV6-2 and TRBV6-3, those segments were excluded. According to a later genetic analysis, donors in an Asian-associated ancestry cluster had fewer N-insertions in productive TCRs than the approximately 610-donor mean. HLA typing was unavailable for some donors at each locus, so association tests used only the typed subset. A further reported finding was that TCR beta sequences accurately predicted the HLA-A and HLA-B alleles for most subjects in the first cohort. At a false discovery rate of 0.05, a later analysis linked 16,951 TCR beta sequences to specific HLA alleles. V-gene and J-gene trimming of TCR beta chains was associated with a missense DCLRE1C variant in a later genetic analysis, and the association was replicated in an independent cohort. Cytomegalovirus status was reported to be diagnosed by the classifier with high specificity and sensitivity in both the original and validation cohorts. In a later analysis, TCR association rates were found to vary across HLA loci, with the most associated TCRs seen for DRB1 alleles and the fewest for HLA-C alleles. Sequencing depth was assumed to be roughly uniform across donors in the presence/absence analyses, though that assumption may not hold. In a later analysis, most CMV-associated TCR beta chains were found to appear HLA-restricted, with HLA associations seemingly driven largely by CMV exposure. A group of highly shared sequence variants was considered likely to be a technical artifact of the sequencing pipeline. Most TCR sequences were observed very rarely across donors, whereas some public TCRs were present in many individuals. It was suggested by the authors that the approach could potentially be generalized to other disease states and immunological phenotypes. In an earlier analysis of more than 450 of the donors, most TCR beta V segments were observed in productive rearrangements about 87% or about 30% of the time, broadly matching IMGT annotations. CMV serostatus was the only immune exposure information available for the cohort. The study gave a list of some 150 TCR beta chains associated with cytomegalovirus. The earlier analysis of around 600 of the donors excluded 15 to 20 rarely observed V segments, including chromosome 9 orphons, because counts were too low. Assigning TCR associations to individual alleles was difficult when HLA alleles, especially DR and DQ, strongly co-occurred. This cohort had only TCR beta chains sequenced, and the lack of alpha or paired-chain data limited which features could be detected. In vitro tests confirmed that a few of the cytomegalovirus-associated TCR beta chains recognize cytomegalovirus antigens. Correlated functional status among segregating V segments might be attributable to linkage disequilibrium, but an unknown experimental factor could not be ruled out. In a later analysis, HLA-associated TCR beta chains showed more clonal expansion and lower generation probabilities than non-associated chains that were equally common.

Libraries were made using the immunoSEQ multiplex PCR assay. A mixture of 60 forward primers for TCR Vbeta segments and 13 reverse primers for TCR Jbeta segments was used in the multiplex PCR. The CDR3 region of rearranged TCR beta genes was amplified from genomic DNA by a multiplex PCR assay. On the Illumina HiSeq System, the amplified TCR beta libraries were sequenced as 87-base-pair reads. Regarding the original processing steps: In a later analysis, some 80 million unique TCR beta chains were counted across the approximately 670 repertoires, and approximately 9.9 million of these chains were shared by at least two donors. A nearest-neighbor algorithm error-corrected the raw reads and collapsed the reads into unique sequences, merging closely related sequences to remove PCR and sequencing errors. Alignment of CDR3 sequences to IMGT reference sequences was used to assign V, D and J gene segments. For a sequence to be retained, a match of at least six nucleotides was required to both a V gene segment and a J gene segment. Rearrangements were called productive when the CDR3 lacked stop codons and stayed in frame with V and J; all others were non-productive. CDR3 was defined by IMGT convention, running from the second conserved V-encoded cysteine to the conserved J-encoded phenylalanine. The earlier analysis of some 540 of the donors excluded any sequence lacking an unambiguous match to a single V gene segment. In an earlier analysis of approximately 590 of the donors, V segments were called functional above 56.7% productive rearrangements and were called segregating when the between-donor standard deviation exceeded 5%. A statistical classification framework was developed to diagnose cytomegalovirus status using the catalog of TCR beta chain sequences. In a later analysis, TCR nucleotide sequences were compared against IMGT/GENE-DB human TR gene sequences so that V and J genes could be assigned. In a later analysis, CDR3 sequences and most-parsimonious VDJ recombination scenarios were assigned using the TCRdist pipeline. In a later analysis, every TCR beta chain was defined by the combination of its CDR3 amino acid sequence and its V-gene family, and reads without a unique V-gene family were dropped. A later analysis removed 592 highly shared, low-generation-probability nucleotide sequences to deal with suspected cross-contamination and a sequencing artifact. In a later analysis, a clonal expansion index for each public chain was calculated from normalized within-repertoire ranks of inferred template counts. Generation probabilities in a later analysis came from a VDJ recombination model fitted to out-of-frame rearrangements, and those results were checked against IGoR. Hypergeometric tests were used in a later analysis to score TCR-TCR, TCR-HLA and TCR-CMV co-occurrence, with a repertoire-size bias correction applied to the TCR pairs. A later analysis estimated false discovery rates by permuting HLA or CMV assignments 20 times. In a later analysis, co-occurring TCRs were grouped using DBSCAN, with TCRdist sequence similarity added in when clustering inside HLA-allele-positive subsets. Repertoires with fewer than 30,000 or more than 120,000 public chains were left out of co-occurrence clustering, as were roughly five repertoires with anomalous nucleotide sharing. TCRdb provides this immuneACCESS table in a form limited to in-frame rearrangements. Some clones are lacking; in checked studies, under half of them reflect an unresolved V gene, and why the rest are absent is not known. That table furnishes V, J and clone size, whereas the DNA furnished D and trimming. Across this sample there are 65,000 to 85,000 clones, with more than 80% seen only once. 2% of the sample is taken by the ten largest.

In its sample, this clone was seen once. Its recognized antigen is unknown. It has no much larger one-base neighbor in the sample; base qualities were not kept. This TCR was recovered from a woman aged 25 to 39 in good health and CMV-seronegative. The rearrangement joined TRBV6-6 to TRBJ2-3; possibly the D gene is TRBD2, per 5 matching bases. The sample consisted of PBMCs. The sequence in DNA is TGTGCCAGCAGTTACATGTGGACGCCCGGGGCAGATACGCAGTATTTT. This translates into CASSYMWTPGADTQYF.